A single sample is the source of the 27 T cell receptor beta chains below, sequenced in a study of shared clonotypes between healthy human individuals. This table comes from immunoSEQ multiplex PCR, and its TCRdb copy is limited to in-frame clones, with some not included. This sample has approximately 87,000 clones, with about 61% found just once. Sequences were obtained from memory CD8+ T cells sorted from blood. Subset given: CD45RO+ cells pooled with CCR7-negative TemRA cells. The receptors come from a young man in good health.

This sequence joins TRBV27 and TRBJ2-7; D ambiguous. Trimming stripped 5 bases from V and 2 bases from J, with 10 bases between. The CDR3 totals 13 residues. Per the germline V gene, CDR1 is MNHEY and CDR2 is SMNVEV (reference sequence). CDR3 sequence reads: CASSAAPTYEQYF. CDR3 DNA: TGTGCCAGCAGTGCGGCCCCCACCTACGAGCAGTACTTC.

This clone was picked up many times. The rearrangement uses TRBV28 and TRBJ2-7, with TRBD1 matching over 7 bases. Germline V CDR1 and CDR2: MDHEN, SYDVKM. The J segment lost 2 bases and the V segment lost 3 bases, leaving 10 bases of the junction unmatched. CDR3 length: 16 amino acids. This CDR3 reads CASSLLTGDRAYEQYF. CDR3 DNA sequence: TGTGCCAGCAGTTTGTTAACAGGGGACCGAGCCTACGAGCAGTACTTC.

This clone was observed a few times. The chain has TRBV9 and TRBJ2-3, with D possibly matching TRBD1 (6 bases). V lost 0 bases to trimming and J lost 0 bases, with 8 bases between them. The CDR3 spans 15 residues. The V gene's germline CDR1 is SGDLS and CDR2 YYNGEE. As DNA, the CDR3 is TGTGCCAGCAGCGTAGGGACAGCTAGCACAGATACGCAGTATTTT. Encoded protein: CASSVGTASTDTQYF.

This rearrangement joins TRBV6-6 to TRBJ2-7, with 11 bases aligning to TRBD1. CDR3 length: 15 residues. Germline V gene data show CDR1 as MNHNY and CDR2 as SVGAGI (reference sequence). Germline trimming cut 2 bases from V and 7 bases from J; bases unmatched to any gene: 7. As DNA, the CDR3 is TGTGCCAGCAGTTACCCCGGACAGGGGGCAAGAGAGCAGTACTTC. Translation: CASSYPGQGAREQYF.

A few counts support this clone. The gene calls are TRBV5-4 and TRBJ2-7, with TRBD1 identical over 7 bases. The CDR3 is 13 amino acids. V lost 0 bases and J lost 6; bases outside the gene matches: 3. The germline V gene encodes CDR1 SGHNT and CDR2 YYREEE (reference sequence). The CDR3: CASSLEGAAEQYF. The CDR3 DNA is TGTGCCAGCAGCTTGGAGGGGGCAGCCGAGCAGTACTTC.

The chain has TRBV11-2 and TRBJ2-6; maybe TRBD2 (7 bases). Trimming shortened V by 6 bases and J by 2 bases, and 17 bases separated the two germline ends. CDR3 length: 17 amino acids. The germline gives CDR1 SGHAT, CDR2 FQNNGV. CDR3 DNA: TGTGCCAGCAGTGGCTGGGGGGGCTCGACTGGGGCCAACGTCCTGACTTTC. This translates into CASSGWGGSTGANVLTF.

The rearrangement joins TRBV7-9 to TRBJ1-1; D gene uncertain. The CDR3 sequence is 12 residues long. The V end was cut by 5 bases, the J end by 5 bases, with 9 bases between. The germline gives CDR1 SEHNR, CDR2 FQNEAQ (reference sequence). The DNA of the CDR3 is TGTGCCAGCAGCCAGGAAGGGACTGAAGCTTTCTTT. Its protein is CASSQEGTEAFF.

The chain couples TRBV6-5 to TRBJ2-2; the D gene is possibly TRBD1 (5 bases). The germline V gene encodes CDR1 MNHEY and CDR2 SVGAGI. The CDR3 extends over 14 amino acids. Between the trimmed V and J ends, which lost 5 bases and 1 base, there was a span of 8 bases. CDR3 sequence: CASSHGQNTGELFF. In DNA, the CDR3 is TGTGCCAGCAGTCACGGACAGAACACCGGGGAGCTGTTTTTT.

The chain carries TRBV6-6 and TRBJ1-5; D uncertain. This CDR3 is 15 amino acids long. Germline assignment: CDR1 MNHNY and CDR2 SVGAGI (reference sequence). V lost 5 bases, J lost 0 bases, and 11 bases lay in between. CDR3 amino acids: CASSARLYSNQPQHF. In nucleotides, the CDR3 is TGTGCCAGCAGTGCCCGCCTTTATAGCAATCAGCCCCAGCATTTT.

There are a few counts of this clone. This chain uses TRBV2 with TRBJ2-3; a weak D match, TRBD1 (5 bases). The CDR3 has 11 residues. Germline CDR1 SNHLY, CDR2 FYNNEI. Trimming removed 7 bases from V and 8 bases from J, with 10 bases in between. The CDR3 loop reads CASIRGVTQYF. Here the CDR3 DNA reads TGTGCCAGCATAAGGGGTGTTACGCAGTATTTT. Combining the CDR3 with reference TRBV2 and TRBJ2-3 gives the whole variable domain EPEVTQTPSHQVTQMGQEVILRCVPISNHLYFYWYRQILGQKVEFLVSFYNNEISEKSEIFDDQFSVERPDGSNFTLKIRSTKLEDSAMYFCASIRGVTQYFGPGTRLTVL.

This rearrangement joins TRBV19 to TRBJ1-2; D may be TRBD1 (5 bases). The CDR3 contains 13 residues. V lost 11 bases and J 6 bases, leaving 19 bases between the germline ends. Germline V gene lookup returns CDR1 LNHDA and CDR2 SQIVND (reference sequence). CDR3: CAVADSGGNGYTF. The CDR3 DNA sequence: TGTGCCGTAGCAGACTCGGGGGGTAATGGCTACACCTTC.

CDR3 in DNA: TGTGCCAGCAGCTCTCCGGGACTAGCGGGAGAATCCTACAATGAGCAGTTCTTC. Amino acids: CASSSPGLAGESYNEQFF. V and J are TRBV7-9 and TRBJ2-1; 14 bases are a match to TRBD2. This CDR3 region has 18 residues. Trimming took 4 bases from V and 1 from J; bases not matched to a gene: 6. The V gene's germline CDR1 is SEHNR and CDR2 FQNEAQ (reference sequence). Drawing the rest from reference TRBV7-9 and TRBJ2-1, the complete variable domain is DTGVSQNPRHKITKRGQNVTFRCDPISEHNRLYWYRQTLGQGPEFLTYFQNEAQLEKSRLLSDRFSAERPKGSFSTLEIQRTEQGDSAMYLCASSSPGLAGESYNEQFFGPGTRLTVL.

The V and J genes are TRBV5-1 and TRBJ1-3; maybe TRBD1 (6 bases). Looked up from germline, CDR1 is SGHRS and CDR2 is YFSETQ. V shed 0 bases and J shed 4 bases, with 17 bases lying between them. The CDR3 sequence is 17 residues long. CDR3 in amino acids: CASSLVAGELFGNTIYF. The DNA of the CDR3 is TGCGCCAGCAGCTTGGTGGCAGGGGAATTGTTCGGAAACACCATATATTTT.

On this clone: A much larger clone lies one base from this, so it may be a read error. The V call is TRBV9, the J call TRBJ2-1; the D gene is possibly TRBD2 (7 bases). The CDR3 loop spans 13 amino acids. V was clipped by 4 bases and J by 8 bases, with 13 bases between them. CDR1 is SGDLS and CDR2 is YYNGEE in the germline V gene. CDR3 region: CASSLEGGYEQFF. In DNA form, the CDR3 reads TGTGCCAGCAGCCTGGAGGGGGGGTATGAGCAGTTCTTC.

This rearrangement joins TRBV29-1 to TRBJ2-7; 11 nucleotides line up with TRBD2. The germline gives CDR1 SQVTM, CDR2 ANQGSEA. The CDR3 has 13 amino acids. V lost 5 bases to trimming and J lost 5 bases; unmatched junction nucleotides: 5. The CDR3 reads CSVTSGSIHEQYF. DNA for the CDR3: TGCAGCGTTACTAGCGGGAGTATCCACGAGCAGTACTTC.

CDR3: CASSFWGGHQETQYF. The CDR3 bases are TGTGCCAGCAGCTTCTGGGGGGGACACCAAGAGACCCAGTACTTC. This chain joins TRBV28 and TRBJ2-5; 7 bases fit TRBD2. The CDR3 is made up of 15 amino acids. Germline loops: CDR1 MDHEN, CDR2 SYDVKM. The V and J ends lost 6 bases and 0 bases, in that order; junction bases with no gene match: 7.

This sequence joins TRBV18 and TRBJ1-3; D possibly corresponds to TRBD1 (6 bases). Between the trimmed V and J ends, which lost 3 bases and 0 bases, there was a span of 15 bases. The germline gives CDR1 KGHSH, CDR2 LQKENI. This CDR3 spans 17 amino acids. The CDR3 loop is CASSPARGSPSGNTIYF. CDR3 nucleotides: TGTGCCAGCTCACCGGCCAGGGGCAGTCCCTCTGGAAACACCATATATTTT.

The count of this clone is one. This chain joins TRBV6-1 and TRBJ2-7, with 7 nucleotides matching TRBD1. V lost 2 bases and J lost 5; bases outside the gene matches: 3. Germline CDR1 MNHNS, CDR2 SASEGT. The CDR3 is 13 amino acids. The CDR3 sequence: CASSETGDHEQYF. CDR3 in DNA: TGTGCCAGCAGTGAAACAGGGGACCACGAGCAGTACTTC.

The CDR3 reads CASSRRLAGAQETQYF. CDR3 nucleotides: TGTGCCAGCAGCCGGCGACTAGCGGGAGCCCAAGAGACCCAGTACTTC. The genes are TRBV5-4 and TRBJ2-5, with 12 bases lining up with TRBD2. CDR1 is SGHNT, CDR2 YYREEE, per germline (reference sequence). With 4 bases clipped from V and 1 base from J, the junction kept 5 bases outside the gene matches. There are 16 residues in the CDR3.

CDR3 sequence: CASSLGTRADSNQPQHF. The CDR3 nucleotides read TGTGCCAGCAGCTTAGGTACCAGGGCCGATAGCAATCAGCCCCAGCATTTT. The V gene is TRBV7-8, the J gene TRBJ1-5, with D possibly being TRBD1 (5 bases). The CDR3 extends over 17 amino acids. Germline lookup yields CDR1 SGHVS and CDR2 FQNEAQ. V lost 1 base and J 0 bases, leaving 13 bases between the germline ends.

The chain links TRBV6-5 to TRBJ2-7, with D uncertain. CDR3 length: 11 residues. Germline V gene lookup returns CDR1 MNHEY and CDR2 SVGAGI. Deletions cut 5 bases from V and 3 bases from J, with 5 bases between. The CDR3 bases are TGTGCCAGCAGTGCGGTCTACGAGCAGTACTTC. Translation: CASSAVYEQYF.

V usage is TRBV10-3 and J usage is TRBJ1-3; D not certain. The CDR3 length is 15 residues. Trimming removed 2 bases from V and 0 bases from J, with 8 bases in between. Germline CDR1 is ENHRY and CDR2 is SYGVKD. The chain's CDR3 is CAISERPVSGNTIYF. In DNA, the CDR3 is TGTGCCATCAGTGAGAGACCAGTCTCTGGAAACACCATATATTTT.

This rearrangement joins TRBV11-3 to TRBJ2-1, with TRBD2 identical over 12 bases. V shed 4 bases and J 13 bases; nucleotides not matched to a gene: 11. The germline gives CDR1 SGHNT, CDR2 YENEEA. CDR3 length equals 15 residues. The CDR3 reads CASSSGRLAGVSQFF. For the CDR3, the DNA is TGTGCCAGCAGCTCTGGACGACTAGCGGGAGTAAGTCAGTTCTTC.

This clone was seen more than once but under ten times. CDR3 DNA sequence: TGTGCCAGCAGCCACAGGGAAGCGGGCTCCTACGAGCAGTACTTC. It is translated as CASSHREAGSYEQYF. This chain uses TRBV4-2 with TRBJ2-7; perhaps TRBD2 as D (6 bases). The CDR3 runs to 15 residues. From germline, CDR1 is LGHNA and CDR2 YNFKEQ. V was cut by 3 bases and J by 0 bases, with 12 bases left in between.

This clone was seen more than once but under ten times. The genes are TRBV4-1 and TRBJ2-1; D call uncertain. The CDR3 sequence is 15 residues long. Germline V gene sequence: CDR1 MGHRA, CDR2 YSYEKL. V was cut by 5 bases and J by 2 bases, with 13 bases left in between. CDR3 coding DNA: TGCGCCAGCAGCGACGTGCAGGAACCCTACAATGAGCAGTTCTTC. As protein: CASSDVQEPYNEQFF.

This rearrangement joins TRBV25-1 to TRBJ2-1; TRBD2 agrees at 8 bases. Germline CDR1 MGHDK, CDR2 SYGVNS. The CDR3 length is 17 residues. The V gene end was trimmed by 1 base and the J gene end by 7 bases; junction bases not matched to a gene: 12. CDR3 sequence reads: CASSELGKRESSNEQFF. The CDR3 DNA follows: TGTGCCAGCAGTGAATTGGGGAAGCGGGAGAGTAGTAATGAGCAGTTCTTC.

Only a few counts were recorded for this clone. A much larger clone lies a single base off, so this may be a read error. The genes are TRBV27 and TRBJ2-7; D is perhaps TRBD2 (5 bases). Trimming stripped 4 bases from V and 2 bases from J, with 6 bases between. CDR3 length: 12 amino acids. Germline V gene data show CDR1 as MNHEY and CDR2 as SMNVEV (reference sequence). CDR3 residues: CASSSGTYEQYF. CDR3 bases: TGTGCCAGCAGTTCGGGGACCTACGAGCAGTACTTC.